Below, 5 T cell receptor beta chains from the same sample are listed, as sequenced in a study of response to subunit inactivated influenza vaccine. TCRdb re-analysed the RT-PCR reads in MiXCR, keeping a single row per CDR3 protein. The table includes 500,000 to 550,000 distinct CDR3 sequences, approximately 7.6% detected once. This specimen consisted of PBMCs from blood, obtained roughly 24 months after vaccination. The receptor set was obtained from a man in his fifties or sixties who received an inactivated influenza vaccine.

This clonotype was detected a few times. J is TRBJ2-5 and V is TRBV4-1; the match to TRBD2 covers 8 bases. Trimming at V came to 4 bases and at J to 2 bases, leaving 9 bases not matched to a gene. Per the germline V gene, CDR1 is MGHRA and CDR2 is YSYEKL. The CDR3 contains 16 residues. The CDR3 DNA reads TGCGCCAGCAGCCCATTGGGCGGGGGGCTTCAAGAGACCCAGTACTTC. Translated, it gives CASSPLGGGLQETQYF.

This chain joins TRBV5-4 and TRBJ2-3, with D possibly being TRBD2 (6 bases). CDR3 length: 16 residues. V was trimmed by 4 bases and J by 1 base, leaving 16 bases between them. Germline CDR1 reads SGHNT; CDR2 reads YYREEE (reference sequence). The DNA of the CDR3 is TGTGCCAGCAGCGTTGGGACTGGGTGGGGCACAGATACGCAGTATTTT. It encodes CASSVGTGWGTDTQYF. Looking up the rest from reference TRBV5-4 and TRBJ2-3 gives the full variable domain: ETGVTQSPTHLIKTRGQQVTLRCSSQSGHNTVSWYQQALGQGPQFIFQYYREEENGRGNFPPRFSGLQFPNYSSELNVNALELDDSALYLCASSVGTGWGTDTQYFGPGTRLTVL.

This chain links TRBV11-2 with TRBJ2-3; no clear D. Germline CDR1 is SGHAT and CDR2 is FQNNGV. The CDR3 consists of 14 residues. V was cut by 3 bases and J by 4 bases, with 11 bases left in between. CDR3 in amino acids: CASSFGPEPDTQYF. CDR3 DNA: TGTGCCAGCAGCTTTGGACCCGAGCCAGATACGCAGTATTTT.

Details on this clonotype: The junction departs from the called germline gene at one end, perhaps through a read error. V gene TRBV29-1 combines with J gene TRBJ2-3, with TRBD2 as a possible D gene (6 bases). CDR3 length: 13 amino acids. The germline CDR1 and CDR2 sequences are SQVTM and ANQGSEA. CDR3 DNA sequence: TGCAGCGTTGAAACGGCGGGAAGAGATTCGCAGTATTTT. It encodes CSVETAGRDSQYF.

This clonotype was recorded at least ten times. The chain links TRBV6-1 to TRBJ1-1, with 8 nucleotides matching TRBD1. Trimming took 5 bases from V and 0 from J; bases not matched to a gene: 11. From germline, CDR1 is MNHNS and CDR2 SASEGT. This CDR3 has 17 amino acids. DNA of the CDR3: TGTGCCAGCAGTCAGCCTGGGACAGGTCGAATGAACACTGAAGCTTTCTTT. Residues: CASSQPGTGRMNTEAFF.